This T cell receptor beta chain originates from a study of blood T cell repertoires in COVID-19. As handled by the study authors: Quantification of nucleated cells was approximated via reference gene primer amplification. The table came from immunoSEQ multiplex PCR; TCRdb's copy has only in-frame clones and leaves some out. V and J calls and clone size come straight from that table; D and trimming were deduced from the DNA. The sample comprises 200,000 to 250,000 clones, around 84% of which are singletons, and 9.7% rests with the top ten. This CDR3 has 15 residues. Per germline, CDR1 MNHEY and CDR2 SVGAGI. V was trimmed by 2 bases and J by 2 bases, leaving 10 bases between them.

The sample was peripheral blood. The clonotype was recovered from a middle-aged man with active or convalescent COVID-19. This rearrangement joins TRBV6-5 to TRBJ1-5; possibly TRBD1 for D (6 bases). The CDR3 loop reads CASSYQDSCNQPQHF. CDR3 DNA sequence: TGTGCCAGCAGTTACCAGGACAGTTGCAATCAGCCCCAGCATTTT.